This TCR beta chain was captured by sequencing in a study of blood T cell repertoires in COVID-19. Turning to the study itself: The origin of the acute and convalescent COVID-19 samples was the United States, Italy and Spain. In each case, the material was cDNA or gDNA derived from T cells, B-cell-depleted T cells, or PBMCs.

Original processing methods: The assay estimated nucleated cells by amplifying reference gene primers. Produced via immunoSEQ multiplex PCR; TCRdb's table is partial and in-frame only. Clone size and the V and J calls come from that table; the DNA yielded D and trimming. The sample lists roughly 48,000 clones, roughly nine tenths seen once, with around 30% in the top ten. There are 15 residues in the CDR3. The ends lost 6 bases at V and 0 bases at J; junction bases unmatched: 4. The germline V gene encodes CDR1 WNHNN and CDR2 SYGVQD (reference sequence). This clone came up a few times. This receptor was identified in an elderly woman with acute or convalescent COVID-19. This chain connects TRBV10-1 to TRBJ2-2, with 7 bases that match TRBD2. Sequenced: peripheral blood. The CDR3 nucleotides are TGCGCCAGCAGACCAGGACTAGCGAACACCGGGGAGCTGTTTTTT. Amino acid sequence: CASRPGLANTGELFF.